The clone carrying this TCR beta chain was seen a few times. What it recognizes is unknown. The CDR3 extends over 14 amino acids. Germline lookup yields CDR1 SGDLS and CDR2 YYNGEE. Trimming took off 3 bases at V and 5 bases at J, with 12 bases between the two ends. The source of the sample is a study of T-cell reconstitution after alpha-beta-depleted transplantation in children. Study conclusions and caveats: As was reported, about two months after transplant, alpha-beta T cells came from several hundred expanded graft clones.

Unique molecular identifiers were built into the TCRbeta library. TCRdb independently ran MiXCR on the PCR reads; one entry per CDR3 protein. The sample has about 58,000 distinct CDR3 sequences, roughly 46% seen once. The sequence derives from a male patient aged 10 to 17 who had a stem cell transplant for acute lymphoblastic leukemia, so the T cells may come from the graft donor. The genes are TRBV9 and TRBJ2-1; D gene unclear. The sequencing here drew on PBMCs, mostly from graft donor cells, taken 360 days after TCRalphabeta/CD19-depleted stem cell transplant. The CDR3 is CASSGERTHNEQFF. The DNA of the CDR3 is TGTGCCAGCAGCGGGGAACGGACCCACAATGAGCAGTTCTTC.